This entry lists 21 T cell receptor beta chains sequenced from one sample in a study of spatial heterogeneity in lung cancer. TCRdb ran MiXCR on the 5' RACE reads and lists one entry per CDR3 protein. Found here are some 50,000 distinct CDR3 sequences, 7.5% to 9% of them singletons; the top ten hold 10% to 15%. Documented time point: sample taken at primary tumor resection. Unsorted tumor, nontumor lung tissue or cryopreserved PBMC supplied the whole RNA. The sample in question was PBMCs, obtained at surgery. Receptors were obtained from a female donor with early-stage non-small cell lung cancer.

This clonotype was seen more than once but under ten times. The chain combines TRBV7-9 with TRBJ1-1; unclear D gene. This CDR3 has 12 amino acids. Germline CDR1 SEHNR, CDR2 FQNEAQ (reference sequence). With 4 bases removed from V and 5 bases from J, the gap between germline ends came to 8 bases. Here the CDR3 reads CASSSRPTEAFF. CDR3 in DNA: TGTGCCAGCAGCTCTCGTCCAACTGAAGCTTTCTTT.

Ten or more counts support this clonotype. V usage is TRBV7-2 and J usage is TRBJ2-4, with TRBD1 matching 7 bases. The length of the CDR3 is 19 residues. The germline V gene encodes CDR1 SGHTA and CDR2 FQGNSA. Trimming took 5 bases from V and 1 from J; bases not matched to a gene: 17. The DNA of the CDR3 is TGTGCCAGCAGCCAGAGTGTCCGACAGGGCCAATTGGCCAAAAACATTCAGTACTTC. This gives the protein CASSQSVRQGQLAKNIQYF. Full variable domain (remainder filled in from reference TRBV7-2 and TRBJ2-4): GAGVSQSPSNKVTEKGKDVELRCDPISGHTALYWYRQSLGQGLEFLIYFQGNSAPDKSGLPSDRFSAERTGGSVSTLTIQRTQQEDSAVYLCASSQSVRQGQLAKNIQYFGAGTRLSVL.

This clonotype was seen at least ten times. The chain uses TRBV12-3 or TRBV12-4 and TRBJ1-5, with 7 bases lining up with TRBD1. This CDR3 region has 15 residues. Unmatched junction bases numbered 5, after V lost 6 bases and J lost 0 bases. The CDR3, as DNA: TGTGCCAGCAGCCTGGGACAGAGTAGCAATCAGCCCCAGCATTTT. As protein: CASSLGQSSNQPQHF.

This clonotype was found many times. The rearrangement joins TRBV11-1 to TRBJ1-1; 9 bases are shared with TRBD1. The CDR3 extends over 16 amino acids. Germline CDR1 is SGHAT and CDR2 is FQDESV (reference sequence). V gave up 7 bases and J gave up 1 base; unmatched junction bases: 10. CDR3 sequence reads: CASTPRTGARNTEAFF. DNA of the CDR3: TGTGCCAGCACTCCCAGGACAGGGGCAAGGAACACTGAAGCTTTCTTT.

CDR3 sequence (DNA): TGTGCCAGCAGCTTAGCGCTAAAGGGACAGCAAGAGACCCAGTACTTC. Translating gives CASSLALKGQQETQYF. The V call is TRBV7-9, the J call TRBJ2-5, with 7 bases that match TRBD1. V was pared by 0 bases and J by 2 bases, with 6 bases of the junction left unmatched. The CDR3 spans 16 residues. Germline assignment: CDR1 SEHNR and CDR2 FQNEAQ (reference sequence). Variable domain in full (rest from reference TRBV7-9 and TRBJ2-5): DTGVSQNPRHKITKRGQNVTFRCDPISEHNRLYWYRQTLGQGPEFLTYFQNEAQLEKSRLLSDRFSAERPKGSFSTLEIQRTEQGDSAMYLCASSLALKGQQETQYFGPGTRLLVL.

This sequence joins TRBV28 and TRBJ2-3, with 12 bases fitting TRBD2. Trimming cost V 1 base and J 4 bases; bases outside gene matches: 9. The CDR3 consists of 18 residues. Germline lookup yields CDR1 MDHEN and CDR2 SYDVKM. CDR3 DNA: TGTGCCAGCAGTTTATATGGTTCTAGCGGGGGGGCCCCAGATACGCAGTATTTT. It yields the protein CASSLYGSSGGAPDTQYF.

This clonotype was detected only a few times. The V gene is TRBV20-1, the J gene TRBJ2-7; 10 nucleotides line up with TRBD1. V lost 2 bases, J lost 3 bases, and 4 bases stayed unmatched. CDR1 is DFQATT, CDR2 SNEGSKA, per germline (reference sequence). The length of the CDR3 is 14 residues. This CDR3 is CSARPDRGLYEQYF. DNA for the CDR3: TGCAGTGCTAGACCTGACAGGGGGCTCTACGAGCAGTACTTC.

The V gene is TRBV6-5, the J gene TRBJ1-1; D unclear. Germline V gene sequence: CDR1 MNHEY, CDR2 SVGAGI. The CDR3 is made up of 13 amino acids. V dropped 8 bases and J dropped 0 bases, with 10 bases sitting between them. CDR3 coding DNA: TGTGCCAGCTTGATGTCAGTGAACACTGAAGCTTTCTTT. Translated, it gives CASLMSVNTEAFF.

This clonotype was observed many times. V usage is TRBV28 and J usage is TRBJ2-7; the D is unclear. CDR3 length: 12 amino acids. Between the trimmed V and J ends, which lost 6 bases and 2 bases, there was a span of 8 bases. Germline lookup yields CDR1 MDHEN and CDR2 SYDVKM. The chain's CDR3 is CASSRYTYEQYF. The CDR3 nucleotides are TGTGCCAGCAGCCGGTACACCTACGAGCAGTACTTC.

V usage is TRBV6-2 or TRBV6-3 and J usage is TRBJ2-5; D assignment may be TRBD1 or TRBD2 (8 bases each). The germline gives CDR1 MNHEY, CDR2 SVGEGT. Between the trimmed V and J ends, which lost 8 bases and 2 bases, there was a span of 39 bases. This CDR3 is 22 amino acids long. CDR3 in DNA: TGTGCCAGCCAAGGGGGAACAGGGGGTGGTAGCGGGGCCTCAACACCTCAAGAGACCCAGTACTTC. Protein: CASQGGTGGGSGASTPQETQYF.

V usage is TRBV19 and J usage is TRBJ2-5; tentatively, D is TRBD1 or TRBD2 (5 bases each). The CDR3 is made up of 13 amino acids. V lost 6 bases and J lost 9, with 17 bases in between. CDR1 LNHDA and CDR2 SQIVND come from the germline V gene (reference sequence). For the CDR3, the DNA is TGTGCCAGTAGGACCGGGACGAATGGTGCCCAGTACTTC. Its translation: CASRTGTNGAQYF.

The chain links TRBV7-9 to TRBJ2-1; D might be TRBD2 (5 bases). Trimming stripped 3 bases from V and 7 bases from J, with 10 bases between. This CDR3 has 13 residues. Per the germline V gene, CDR1 is SEHNR and CDR2 is FQNEAQ (reference sequence). The CDR3 DNA is TGTGCCAGCAGCTTGGGAGCGAGGAATGAGCAGTTCTTC. Residues: CASSLGARNEQFF.

This clonotype showed up many times. The gene calls are TRBV29-1 and TRBJ2-7, with a possible D match to TRBD1 (8 bases). Trimming left V 4 bases short and J 7 bases short, with 20 bases between. The CDR3 is made up of 14 amino acids. Germline CDR1 and CDR2: SQVTM and ANQGSEA. CDR3 in amino acids: CSVVGGTGRGEQYF. The CDR3 bases are TGCAGCGTTGTGGGGGGGACAGGACGAGGGGAGCAGTACTTC.

This clonotype has a handful of counts. This chain joins TRBV19 and TRBJ1-5; D not resolved. The germline CDR1 and CDR2 sequences are LNHDA and SQIVND (reference sequence). The CDR3 has 15 residues. The germline V and J ends were trimmed by 6 bases and 2 bases, with 14 bases remaining between them. CDR3 residues: CASSPSGIGNQPQHF. The CDR3 nucleotides are TGTGCCAGTAGCCCCTCCGGGATAGGCAATCAGCCCCAGCATTTT.

In its sample, this clonotype was seen many times. The CDR3 sequence is CASRFGGISGNTIYF. The CDR3 DNA reads as TGTGCCAGCAGATTTGGCGGAATCTCTGGAAACACCATATATTTT. The genes are TRBV2 and TRBJ1-3; D not resolved. Germline assignment: CDR1 SNHLY and CDR2 FYNNEI. Trimming pared 6 bases from V and 0 bases from J, leaving 12 bases between. The CDR3 loop spans 15 amino acids.

This clonotype was detected many times. The gene calls are TRBV20-1 and TRBJ1-2; 8 bases match TRBD1. Germline V gene lookup returns CDR1 DFQATT and CDR2 SNEGSKA (reference sequence). The CDR3 contains 15 residues. V shed 0 bases, J shed 4 bases, and the junction held 7 bases outside the gene matches. Here the CDR3 reads CSARDIGQGFYGYTF. CDR3 coding DNA: TGCAGTGCTAGAGATATCGGACAGGGATTCTATGGCTACACCTTC.

The V and J genes are TRBV4-3 and TRBJ2-5; D may be TRBD2 (7 bases). Trimming stripped 1 base from V and 7 bases from J, with 16 bases between. The CDR3 has 15 residues. Per germline, CDR1 LGHNA and CDR2 YSLEER. This CDR3 reads CASSQALGGAATQYF. The CDR3 DNA follows: TGCGCCAGCAGCCAAGCGCTGGGGGGGGCTGCGACCCAGTACTTC.

This clonotype was observed a few times. The chain links TRBV2 to TRBJ2-2, with 7 bases that match TRBD2. Trimming cost V 4 bases and J 0 bases; bases outside gene matches: 2. Germline V gene data show CDR1 as SNHLY and CDR2 as FYNNEI. The length of the CDR3 is 15 residues. Here the CDR3 reads CASSGAGPNTGELFF. CDR3 DNA sequence: TGTGCCAGCAGTGGAGCGGGGCCGAACACCGGGGAGCTGTTTTTT.

This clonotype was seen a handful of times. The genes are TRBV7-2 and TRBJ2-3, with D perhaps matching TRBD2 (5 bases). CDR3 length: 15 residues. The germline V gene encodes CDR1 SGHTA and CDR2 FQGNSA. Trimming cost V 1 base and J 4 bases, with 12 bases left between them. This CDR3 reads CASSLVWLAADTQYF. The CDR3 nucleotides are TGTGCCAGCAGCTTAGTATGGCTAGCTGCAGATACGCAGTATTTT.

This clonotype was found once. The CDR3: CASSFKPGGNTEAFF. CDR3 in DNA: TGTGCCAGCAGCTTCAAACCCGGCGGGAACACTGAAGCTTTCTTT. The chain employs TRBV7-2 and TRBJ1-1; no definite D call. V dropped 3 bases and J dropped 1 base, with 12 bases sitting between them. Germline CDR1 reads SGHTA; CDR2 reads FQGNSA. There are 15 residues in the CDR3. The variable domain in full, completed from reference TRBV7-2 and TRBJ1-1, reads GAGVSQSPSNKVTEKGKDVELRCDPISGHTALYWYRQSLGQGLEFLIYFQGNSAPDKSGLPSDRFSAERTGGSVSTLTIQRTQQEDSAVYLCASSFKPGGNTEAFFGQGTRLTVV.

V is TRBV5-6 and J is TRBJ2-3; 12 nucleotides align to TRBD2. Germline V gives CDR1 SGHDT, CDR2 YYEEEE. V lost 4 bases, J lost 2 bases, and 11 bases stayed unmatched. This CDR3 spans 18 amino acids. CDR3 sequence reads: CASSQETLAGGFTDTQYF. The CDR3 DNA sequence: TGTGCCAGCAGCCAAGAAACACTAGCGGGGGGTTTCACAGATACGCAGTATTTT.